This T cell receptor (beta chain) is from a study of T cell responses to AZD1222 COVID-19 vaccine. This clone showed up just once. Antigen unknown. Study-level findings and limits: Scientists sampled the repertoires only once the peak T cell response had passed.

Clones were read by immunoSEQ multiplex PCR, and TCRdb kept only the in-frame ones, dropping some. This table has about 110,000 clones, over 75% appearing once. The V gene's germline CDR1 is MGHDK and CDR2 SYGVNS. Trimming cost V 2 bases and J 0 bases, with 10 bases left between them. The CDR3 consists of 16 residues. The V and J genes are TRBV25-1 and TRBJ2-2; no firm D call. This material consisted of peripheral blood, taken on day 0 of AZD1222 vaccination. This TCR was recovered from an adult in good health. The CDR3 reads CASSENGRSNTGELFF. The CDR3 region has the DNA TGTGCCAGCAGTGAAAATGGACGGTCGAACACCGGGGAGCTGTTTTTT.